This passage covers 23 T cell receptor beta chains from one sample sequenced in a study of shared clonotypes between healthy human individuals. It was CD45RO-negative cells, positively selected for CCR7, that made up naive CD8 cells, with terminally differentiated effector memory CD45RA+ cells excluded. The protocol was immunoSEQ multiplex PCR, while the TCRdb copy is restricted to in-frame clones and leaves out a portion. Among about 580,000 clones, about 98% were seen once, and the ten largest hold around 0.3%. The sequenced sample was naive CD8+ T cells sorted from blood. All receptors come from a man in his thirties or forties in good health.

CDR3 coding DNA: TGTGCCAGCAGGGACCAGGGGGCCGTCTACGAGCAGTACTTC. Its protein product is CASRDQGAVYEQYF. This chain joins TRBV28 and TRBJ2-7; 8 positions agree with TRBD1. The J segment lost 3 bases and the V segment lost 6 bases, leaving 7 bases of the junction unmatched. The CDR3 contains 14 residues. The germline V gene encodes CDR1 MDHEN and CDR2 SYDVKM.

The rearrangement joins TRBV30 to TRBJ2-1; D is unresolved. Germline CDR1 and CDR2: GTSNPN and SVGIG (reference sequence). The ends were cut back, 0 bases at V and 9 bases at J, with 15 bases in the middle. This CDR3 comprises 14 residues. The CDR3 region has the DNA TGTGCCTGGAGTGTACTTGTAGGGCCGAGTGAGCAGTTCTTC. Encoded protein: CAWSVLVGPSEQFF.

This chain links TRBV15 with TRBJ2-7; possibly TRBD2 for D (6 bases). Germline assignment: CDR1 LNHNV and CDR2 YYDKDF (reference sequence). This CDR3 contains 16 residues. Trimming removed 5 bases from V and 2 bases from J, with 19 bases in between. The CDR3 DNA follows: TGTGCCACCAGCCCTCGAGGGACTCTTCCCACCTACGAGCAGTACTTC. It encodes CATSPRGTLPTYEQYF.

This clone was detected only once. V and J are TRBV10-2 and TRBJ1-2; no firm D call. V was shortened by 4 bases and J by 4 bases, with 28 bases between the two germline ends. This CDR3 has 19 amino acids. Per germline, CDR1 WSHSY and CDR2 SAAADI. CDR3 loop: CASSGLIQNTASYGYGYTF. DNA for the CDR3: TGCGCCAGCAGTGGCTTAATTCAAAACACAGCATCCTATGGCTATGGCTACACCTTC.

The chain is built from TRBV29-1 and TRBJ2-7, with D hard to call. This CDR3 is 12 amino acids long. V was pared by 7 bases and J by 2 bases, with 12 bases between. Germline V gives CDR1 SQVTM, CDR2 ANQGSEA. Written as DNA, the CDR3 is TGCAGCGGATGGACCTCGACCTACGAGCAGTACTTC. Protein: CSGWTSTYEQYF.

This clone turned up a few times. The same CDR3 can be traced to other DNA sequences in this sample. The J gene is TRBJ2-7, the V gene TRBV2; D possibly corresponds to TRBD1 (5 bases). V lost 3 bases and J lost 0, with 6 bases in between. Germline assignment: CDR1 SNHLY and CDR2 FYNNEI. The CDR3 runs 13 residues. DNA for the CDR3: TGTGCCAGCAGTGACAGGGTCTCCTACGAGCAGTACTTC. It yields the protein CASSDRVSYEQYF.

The rearrangement uses TRBV5-1 and TRBJ1-3; no reliable D call. Trimming cost V 1 base and J 0 bases, with 5 bases left between them. This CDR3 region has 14 residues. Germline lookup yields CDR1 SGHRS and CDR2 YFSETQ. The CDR3 nucleotides are TGCGCCAGCAGCTTGCCAGGCTCTGGAAACACCATATATTTT. Amino acids: CASSLPGSGNTIYF. Full variable domain (outside the CDR3, taken from reference TRBV5-1 and TRBJ1-3): KAGVTQTPRYLIKTRGQQVTLSCSPISGHRSVSWYQQTPGQGLQFLFEYFSETQRNKGNFPGRFSGRQFSNSRSEMNVSTLELGDSALYLCASSLPGSGNTIYFGEGSWLTVV.

The chain is built from TRBV9 and TRBJ1-1, with a weak D call TRBD1 (5 bases). The V and J ends lost 2 bases and 1 base respectively, with 12 bases between them. The V gene's germline CDR1 is SGDLS and CDR2 YYNGEE. The CDR3 is made up of 15 amino acids. CDR3 DNA: TGTGCCAGCAGCGTGAACCGGGACGGGAACACTGAAGCTTTCTTT. This codes for CASSVNRDGNTEAFF.

V and J are TRBV6-5 and TRBJ2-2; no definite D call. V dropped 0 bases and J dropped 8 bases, with 4 bases sitting between them. The CDR3 totals 12 residues. Germline CDR1 MNHEY, CDR2 SVGAGI. As DNA, the CDR3 is TGTGCCAGCAGTTACTCGAATGGGGAGCTGTTTTTT. Encoded protein: CASSYSNGELFF.

The sample holds one count of this clone. The chain couples TRBV6-6 to TRBJ1-2; 8 bases are shared with TRBD1. V lost 5 bases and J lost 7; bases outside the gene matches: 15. CDR1 is MNHNY and CDR2 is SVGAGI in the germline V gene (reference sequence). There are 16 residues in the CDR3. As DNA, the CDR3 is TGTGCCAGCAGTAGGATCCCGGGACAGGAACATGGTGGCTACACCTTC. Protein sequence: CASSRIPGQEHGGYTF.

This chain links TRBV15 with TRBJ2-7, with D tentatively TRBD1 (6 bases). V lost 0 bases and J 5 bases, leaving 17 bases between the germline ends. This CDR3 has 16 amino acids. Germline V lookup: CDR1 LNHNV, CDR2 YYDKDF (reference sequence). The CDR3 here is CATSREAGVWSHEQYF. The CDR3 DNA reads as TGTGCCACCAGCAGAGAAGCAGGGGTGTGGTCCCACGAGCAGTACTTC. The full variable domain, completed using reference TRBV15 and TRBJ2-7, is DAMVIQNPRYQVTQFGKPVTLSCSQTLNHNVMYWYQQKSSQAPKLLFHYYDKDFNNEADTPDNFQSRRPNTSFCFLDIRSPGLGDTAMYLCATSREAGVWSHEQYFGPGTRLTVT.

CDR3: CAFRGTGTDTQYF. For the CDR3, the DNA is TGTGCCTTTAGGGGTACGGGAACAGATACGCAGTATTTT. The chain joins TRBV6-1 to TRBJ2-3; D possibly uses TRBD1 or TRBD2 (5 bases each). CDR3 size: 13 residues. CDR1 is MNHNS and CDR2 is SASEGT in the germline V gene. Trimming took off 11 bases at V and 3 bases at J, with 15 bases between the two ends.

The chain recombines TRBV7-2 with TRBJ2-7, with 10 bases identical to TRBD2. Germline V gene data show CDR1 as SGHTA and CDR2 as FQGNSA. The CDR3 covers 15 residues. V dropped 5 bases and J dropped 1; count of bases not matched to a gene: 5. The CDR3 reads CASSQLAGRSYEQYF. CDR3 sequence (DNA): TGTGCCAGCAGCCAACTAGCGGGACGTTCCTACGAGCAGTACTTC.

The rearrangement uses TRBV21-1 and TRBJ2-1; the table's D gene call, TRBD1, was not cross checked with the DNA. TRBV21-1 is a pseudogene segment. This CDR3 spans 14 amino acids. CDR3 nucleotide sequence: TGTGCCAGCAGCAAGGGACAGTGCCCCAATGAGCAGTTCTTC. It yields the protein CASSKGQCPNEQFF.

The chain links TRBV5-1 to TRBJ1-5; D unclear. Trimming cost V 2 bases and J 6 bases, with 12 bases left between them. CDR3 length: 14 residues. In germline, CDR1 is SGHRS, CDR2 YFSETQ. CDR3 bases: TGCGCCAGCAGCTTTCCCCCCGTCAGTCAGCCCCAGCATTTT. It encodes CASSFPPVSQPQHF.

The table lists this clone with a count of one. This rearrangement joins TRBV27 to TRBJ1-2, with D unresolved. Deletions cut 6 bases from V and 6 bases from J, with 17 bases between. The CDR3 consists of 14 residues. Germline lookup yields CDR1 MNHEY and CDR2 SMNVEV (reference sequence). This CDR3 is CASRVKAGEDGYTF. The CDR3 region has the DNA TGTGCCAGCAGGGTGAAAGCGGGAGAGGATGGCTACACCTTC.

V gene TRBV5-1 combines with J gene TRBJ1-2; possible D gene TRBD1, 5 bases. The ends were cut back, 2 bases at V and 4 bases at J, with 12 bases in the middle. CDR1 is SGHRS, CDR2 YFSETQ, per germline. The CDR3 length is 14 residues. DNA of the CDR3: TGCGCCAGCAGCTTTGGTCGGGACCTCTATGGCTACACCTTC. It encodes CASSFGRDLYGYTF.

The genes are TRBV6-5 and TRBJ1-2; a possible D gene is TRBD1 (6 bases). Germline-derived CDR1 and CDR2 are MNHEY and SVGAGI. The CDR3 totals 13 residues. The V and J ends lost 8 bases and 6 bases respectively, with 16 bases between them. DNA for the CDR3: TGTGCCAGCGCCGAAGCCTACAGGGATGGCTACACCTTC. Protein product: CASAEAYRDGYTF.

V usage is TRBV27 and J usage is TRBJ2-3, with 10 positions matching TRBD1. V shed 1 base, J shed 4 bases, and the junction held 5 bases outside the gene matches. The V gene's germline CDR1 is MNHEY and CDR2 SMNVEV (reference sequence). The CDR3 covers 16 residues. DNA for the CDR3: TGTGCCAGCAGTTTATTCGGGACAGGGGAGTCAGATACGCAGTATTTT. It translates to CASSLFGTGESDTQYF.

This chain joins TRBV7-9 and TRBJ2-1; TRBD2 agrees at 8 bases. The germline V gene has CDR1 SEHNR and CDR2 FQNEAQ (reference sequence). The CDR3 length is 16 residues. The V and J ends lost 5 bases and 0 bases, in that order; junction bases with no gene match: 6. The CDR3 is CASSRLTSDSYNEQFF. CDR3 in DNA: TGTGCCAGCAGCCGCCTGACTAGCGACTCCTACAATGAGCAGTTCTTC.

The chain is built from TRBV7-3 and TRBJ2-3; D gene ambiguous. V lost 5 bases to trimming and J lost 6 bases, with 21 bases between them. The CDR3 consists of 16 residues. CDR1 is SGHTA and CDR2 is FQGTGA in the germline V gene. CDR3 bases: TGTGCCAGCAGCCCTAGTTTGGAGTTCCTGGGGGATACGCAGTATTTT. Translation: CASSPSLEFLGDTQYF.

J is TRBJ2-7 and V is TRBV5-1; D is possibly TRBD1 or TRBD2 (6 bases each). The germline gives CDR1 SGHRS, CDR2 YFSETQ. Trimming took off 0 bases at V and 4 bases at J, with 14 bases between the two ends. This CDR3 contains 15 residues. The CDR3 loop is CASSLGRGRIYEQYF. The CDR3 coding sequence is TGCGCCAGCAGCTTGGGCCGGGGGCGCATATACGAGCAGTACTTC.

This clone is a singleton in its sample. At one end the junction does not follow the germline gene, possibly because of a read error. The chain carries TRBV7-7 and TRBJ2-2; 8 bases match TRBD1. Germline assignment: CDR1 SSHAT and CDR2 FNYEAQ (reference sequence). CDR3 length: 12 residues. The CDR3 is CASSDRGGELFF. DNA for the CDR3: TGTGCTAGCAGCGACAGGGGCGGGGAGCTGTTTTTT.